These 8 T cell receptor beta chains share one sample of origin, sequenced in a study of blood T cell repertoires in COVID-19. Assay used: immunoSEQ multiplex PCR; TCRdb lists only in-frame clones, some missing. The sample has 400,000 or so clones; 90% are singletons. The sample was PBMCs or T cells enriched from blood (not recorded which). These TCRs come from a man aged 18 to 35 who had recovered from COVID-19.

This chain links TRBV29-1 with TRBJ2-3, with D possibly matching TRBD1 (6 bases). This CDR3 has 12 residues. V was shortened by 7 bases and J by 11 bases, with 19 bases between the two germline ends. Germline V gives CDR1 SQVTM, CDR2 ANQGSEA. CDR3 DNA: TGCAGCGCACATGGACAGAACAAACTGCAGTATTTT. Protein sequence: CSAHGQNKLQYF.

The V call is TRBV7-9, the J call TRBJ1-3, with no clear D. Germline CDR1 and CDR2: SEHNR and FQNEAQ (reference sequence). This CDR3 is 18 amino acids long. V dropped 4 bases and J dropped 0 bases, with 19 bases sitting between them. The CDR3 loop reads CASSYSPRRALSGNTIYF. The CDR3 DNA follows: TGTGCCAGCAGCTATTCCCCCCGGAGGGCTCTCTCTGGAAACACCATATATTTT.

Regarding this clone: Other DNA sequences within the sample encode an identical CDR3. This chain connects TRBV6-5 to TRBJ1-2; D remains unclear. The germline V and J ends were trimmed by 3 bases and 6 bases, with 8 bases remaining between them. This CDR3 is built from 12 residues. From germline, CDR1 is MNHEY and CDR2 SVGAGI. CDR3 coding DNA: TGTGCCAGCAGTTATTCCGGGGATGGCTACACCTTC. This gives the protein CASSYSGDGYTF.

This sequence joins TRBV11-1 and TRBJ1-1; unclear D gene. V was trimmed by 7 bases and J by 2 bases, leaving 11 bases between them. The germline CDR1 and CDR2 sequences are SGHAT and FQDESV (reference sequence). The length of the CDR3 is 13 residues. The CDR3 is CASNPSPNTEAFF. CDR3 sequence (DNA): TGTGCCAGCAACCCTAGTCCTAACACTGAAGCTTTCTTT.

CDR3: CASSRATGTSGSYEQYF. The CDR3 DNA reads TGTGCCAGCAGCCGGGCGACCGGGACTAGCGGTTCGTACGAGCAGTACTTC. The rearrangement joins TRBV3-1 (or the pseudogene TRBV3-2) to TRBJ2-7; 11 bases line up with TRBD2. The CDR3 spans 17 residues. Germline lookup yields CDR1 LGHDT and CDR2 YNNKEL (reference sequence). V lost 4 bases and J lost 4; bases outside the gene matches: 12.

V and J are TRBV19 and TRBJ1-2; 9 bases are a match to TRBD1. V trimming: 6 bases; J trimming: 8 bases; junction bases outside the gene matches: 13. Germline V CDR1 and CDR2: LNHDA, SQIVND (reference sequence). CDR3 length: 15 amino acids. CDR3 sequence reads: CASSPPDRGNRGYTF. CDR3 DNA: TGTGCCAGTAGCCCCCCGGACAGGGGAAACCGGGGCTACACCTTC.

V gene TRBV7-2 combines with J gene TRBJ2-7; tentatively, D is TRBD2 (5 bases). The CDR3 extends over 15 amino acids. The V gene's germline CDR1 is SGHTA and CDR2 FQGNSA. V dropped 1 base and J dropped 4 bases, with 14 bases sitting between them. CDR3 region: CASSLGPGLEYEQYF. The CDR3 DNA reads as TGTGCCAGCAGCTTAGGTCCGGGGTTGGAGTACGAGCAGTACTTC.

The chain uses TRBV11-2 and TRBJ2-7, with D possibly being TRBD2 (6 bases). V lost 5 bases to trimming and J lost 3 bases, with 20 bases between them. CDR3 length: 16 residues. The germline V gene encodes CDR1 SGHAT and CDR2 FQNNGV. The CDR3 loop is CASSPIRGPGVYEQYF. CDR3 in DNA: TGTGCCAGCAGCCCCATACGGGGTCCGGGAGTCTACGAGCAGTACTTC.